This TCR beta chain stems from a study of early T cells in non-severe SARS-CoV-2 infection. General study findings and limits: Comparison of clonotypes with VDJdb favored anti-spike CD8 responses while missing private and CD4 specificities.

This clonotype appeared a few times. The target antigen is unknown. Per germline, CDR1 DFQATT and CDR2 SNEGSKA (reference sequence). J lost 0 bases, V lost 3 bases, and 5 bases had no gene match. The CDR3 covers 14 residues. TCRdb itself ran the 5' RACE reads through MiXCR, one entry per CDR3 protein. This sample has some 36,000 distinct CDR3 sequences; 6% to 7.5% occur once, and the top ten carry 20% to 25%. The receptor's source is an adult who was a healthcare worker with PCR-confirmed SARS-CoV-2 infection or an uninfected control (not recorded which). The chain links TRBV20-1 to TRBJ2-7, with 7 bases fitting TRBD2. The sequences come from whole blood, collected at baseline. The CDR3 DNA is TGCAGTGCTAGGGGGGGGACTAACTCCTACGAGCAGTACTTC. Translating it yields CSARGGTNSYEQYF.